The next 27 T cell receptor beta chains were all read from a single sample in a study of shared clonotypes between healthy human individuals. Profiling relied on immunoSEQ multiplex PCR, and the TCRdb table lists in-frame clones only, not all of them. This table has roughly 2.5 million clones, about 92% appearing once. The material sequenced was naive CD4+ T cells sorted from blood. Specified subset: CD45RA+ positively selected. The receptors originated from a man aged 18 to 35 in good health.

The chain has TRBV10-3 and TRBJ2-5; 8 nucleotides agree with TRBD2. Germline assignment: CDR1 ENHRY and CDR2 SYGVKD. CDR3 length equals 13 residues. With 11 bases clipped from V and 6 bases from J, the junction kept 11 bases outside the gene matches. CDR3 coding DNA: TGTGCCCCCACCCCGACTAGCGTCCAGACCCAGTACTTC. Its protein product is CAPTPTSVQTQYF.

The chain links TRBV18 to TRBJ1-2; 8 bases match TRBD1. In germline, CDR1 is KGHSH, CDR2 LQKENI. The CDR3 is 14 amino acids. The V segment lost 5 bases and the J segment 2 bases; nucleotides outside the gene matches: 4. This CDR3 is CASSSGGSNYGYTF. As DNA, the CDR3 is TGTGCCAGCTCATCAGGGGGCTCCAACTATGGCTACACCTTC.

The CDR3 loop reads CAWSLLSNEQYF. CDR3 sequence (DNA): TGTGCCTGGAGTTTGCTGAGCAACGAGCAGTACTTC. The chain links TRBV30 to TRBJ2-7; no definite D call. V lost 2 bases to trimming and J lost 5 bases, with 10 bases between them. Germline V gene lookup returns CDR1 GTSNPN and CDR2 SVGIG (reference sequence). This CDR3 is 12 amino acids long.

This chain joins TRBV6-1 and TRBJ1-5, with D unresolved. This CDR3 comprises 13 residues. CDR1 and CDR2 from the germline V gene are MNHNS and SASEGT. Between the trimmed V and J ends, which lost 3 bases and 6 bases, there was a span of 9 bases. The CDR3 sequence is CASSDQFGQPQHF. The CDR3 bases are TGTGCCAGCAGTGATCAGTTCGGTCAGCCCCAGCATTTT.

Concerning this clone: Other nucleotide sequences in the sample specify the same CDR3. V and J are TRBV30 and TRBJ2-1; D is ambiguous. Trimming cost V 2 bases and J 0 bases, with 5 bases left between them. CDR3 length: 13 amino acids. Per germline, CDR1 GTSNPN and CDR2 SVGIG (reference sequence). The CDR3 nucleotides read TGTGCCTGGAGTTTTTCCTCCTACAATGAGCAGTTCTTC. Protein: CAWSFSSYNEQFF.

A single count supports this clone. The chain links TRBV19 to TRBJ2-5; 8 bases are shared with TRBD1. The germline V gene has CDR1 LNHDA and CDR2 SQIVND (reference sequence). Trimming removed 4 bases from V and 2 bases from J; junction bases left unmatched: 9. The CDR3 covers 16 residues. CDR3 loop: CASSKITGTGQETQYF. The DNA of the CDR3 is TGTGCCAGTAGTAAAATCACCGGGACAGGACAAGAGACCCAGTACTTC.

The chain carries TRBV7-8 and TRBJ2-3, with 14 bases lining up with TRBD2. CDR1 is SGHVS and CDR2 is FQNEAQ in the germline V gene. Unmatched junction bases numbered 3, after V lost 5 bases and J lost 11 bases. The CDR3 length is 13 residues. The CDR3 bases are TGTGCCAGCAGCCCAGGACTAGCGGGGGGGCAGTATTTT. Protein: CASSPGLAGGQYF.

The chain couples TRBV6-6 to TRBJ2-3; D is possibly TRBD1 or TRBD2 (6 bases each). The CDR3 runs to 16 residues. The germline V gene encodes CDR1 MNHNY and CDR2 SVGAGI (reference sequence). V was trimmed by 7 bases and J by 2 bases, leaving 19 bases between them. CDR3 DNA: TGTGCCAGCATATCCCCCGAGGGGGGATACACAGATACGCAGTATTTT. Protein: CASISPEGGYTDTQYF.

The gene calls are TRBV7-9 and TRBJ1-4; tentatively, D is TRBD1 (6 bases). Trimming shortened V by 5 bases and J by 7 bases, and 14 bases separated the two germline ends. CDR3 length: 14 residues. CDR1 and CDR2 from the germline V gene are SEHNR and FQNEAQ (reference sequence). CDR3: CASSQVLTGEKLFF. CDR3 nucleotide sequence: TGTGCCAGCAGCCAAGTTCTGACAGGTGAAAAACTGTTTTTT.

This chain uses TRBV6-5 with TRBJ2-3, with D perhaps TRBD1 (6 bases). V gave up 10 bases and J gave up 4 bases, with 12 bases separating them. This CDR3 has 12 amino acids. Germline V lookup: CDR1 MNHEY, CDR2 SVGAGI. The CDR3 reads CATYRASDTQYF. The CDR3 coding sequence is TGTGCCACCTACAGGGCTTCAGATACGCAGTATTTT.

The CDR3: CASSLTGYEQYF. CDR3 coding DNA: TGTGCCAGCTCACTGACAGGTTACGAGCAGTACTTC. The J gene is TRBJ2-7, the V gene TRBV18; maybe TRBD1 (6 bases). The germline gives CDR1 KGHSH, CDR2 LQKENI. CDR3 length equals 12 residues. V was trimmed by 4 bases and J by 4 bases, leaving 8 bases between them.

The chain carries TRBV27 and TRBJ1-2; 7 nucleotides line up with TRBD1. The V gene end was trimmed by 1 base and the J gene end by 6 bases; junction bases not matched to a gene: 5. The germline V gene has CDR1 MNHEY and CDR2 SMNVEV (reference sequence). The CDR3 contains 14 residues. CDR3 nucleotides: TGTGCCAGCAGTTTATATGGACAGGAGGATGGCTACACCTTC. Translation: CASSLYGQEDGYTF.

Points on this clone: This specimen includes other DNA sequences encoding the same CDR3. The chain links TRBV5-1 to TRBJ2-5; D is unresolved. The germline gives CDR1 SGHRS, CDR2 YFSETQ. The V end lost 2 bases, the J end lost 5 bases, and 10 bases lay between the germline ends. The CDR3 consists of 13 residues. This chain's CDR3 is CASSLDVLETQYF. CDR3 nucleotide sequence: TGCGCCAGCAGCTTAGACGTTCTTGAGACCCAGTACTTC.

The rearrangement uses TRBV6-1 and TRBJ2-7; TRBD1 aligns across 9 bases. Germline V gives CDR1 MNHNS, CDR2 SASEGT. CDR3 length: 15 amino acids. J lost 2 bases, V lost 8 bases, and 10 bases had no gene match. The CDR3 region is CASRSAGTGTYEQYF. CDR3 nucleotides: TGTGCCAGCCGAAGCGCCGGGACAGGGACCTACGAGCAGTACTTC.

The chain has TRBV5-1 and TRBJ2-7; TRBD1 agrees at 9 bases. The ends lost 4 bases at V and 2 bases at J; junction bases unmatched: 1. CDR3 length: 13 residues. Germline loops: CDR1 SGHRS, CDR2 YFSETQ. CDR3 DNA: TGCGCCAGCAGCGGGGACAGGGCCTACGAGCAGTACTTC. Translation gives CASSGDRAYEQYF.

The genes are TRBV12-5 and TRBJ2-1; TRBD2 matches 10 bases. V trimming: 3 bases; J trimming: 1 base; junction bases outside the gene matches: 9. Germline-derived CDR1 and CDR2 are LGHNT and FRNRAP. There are 18 residues in the CDR3. The CDR3 loop reads CASGFRLAGGVSYNEQFF. DNA of the CDR3: TGTGCTAGTGGTTTTCGGTTAGCGGGAGGAGTTTCCTACAATGAGCAGTTCTTC.

The chain employs TRBV30 and TRBJ1-6; D is ambiguous. V lost 2 bases to trimming and J lost 13 bases, with 12 bases between them. The CDR3 runs to 12 residues. Per the germline V gene, CDR1 is GTSNPN and CDR2 is SVGIG (reference sequence). This chain's CDR3 is CAWSKGLAPLHF. CDR3 DNA: TGTGCCTGGAGTAAAGGTTTGGCGCCCCTCCACTTT.

On this clone: The sample holds other DNA sequences that translate to the same CDR3. The CDR3 protein is CASSPSDRPYEQYF. CDR3 in DNA: TGTGCCAGCTCACCAAGCGACCGTCCCTACGAGCAGTACTTC. The chain joins TRBV18 to TRBJ2-7; D is unclear. CDR3 length equals 14 residues. The V gene lost 2 bases and the J gene lost 2 bases, with 10 bases spanning the gap. Germline V gives CDR1 KGHSH, CDR2 LQKENI.

The genes are TRBV6-1 and TRBJ1-4; D possibly corresponds to TRBD1 (6 bases). This CDR3 is built from 15 residues. V lost 2 bases and J lost 7, with 14 bases in between. Per germline, CDR1 MNHNS and CDR2 SASEGT. CDR3 amino acids: CASSEYRVGGEKLFF. The DNA for the CDR3 is TGTGCCAGCAGTGAATACAGGGTGGGCGGTGAAAAACTGTTTTTT.

The genes are TRBV6-5 and TRBJ1-6; D unresolved. V lost 4 bases to trimming and J lost 7 bases, with 14 bases between them. CDR3 length: 15 amino acids. CDR1 and CDR2 from the germline V gene are MNHEY and SVGAGI. In DNA, the CDR3 is TGTGCCAGCAGTTCCGCGTCGGGAGACAATTCACCCCTCCACTTT. Translated: CASSSASGDNSPLHF.

The chain couples TRBV6-5 to TRBJ2-1, with D tentatively TRBD1 or TRBD2 (5 bases each). Germline CDR1 is MNHEY and CDR2 is SVGAGI. V was trimmed by 4 bases and J by 1 base, leaving 8 bases between them. CDR3 length: 14 residues. For the CDR3, the DNA is TGTGCCAGCAGTTGGGGGAATTCCTACAATGAGCAGTTCTTC. Amino acid sequence: CASSWGNSYNEQFF.

Regarding this clone: At one end, the junction sequence differs from germline, possibly due to a read error. The rearrangement joins TRBV29-1 to TRBJ2-3; TRBD1 aligns across 10 bases. The germline V gene has CDR1 SQVTM and CDR2 ANQGSEA. The CDR3 has 11 residues. For the CDR3, the DNA is TGTGGGACAGGGGACGCAGATACGCAGTATTTT. Translating gives CGTGDADTQYF.

V is TRBV19 and J is TRBJ1-5; no firm D call. V gave up 7 bases and J gave up 2 bases, with 12 bases separating them. CDR1 is LNHDA and CDR2 is SQIVND in the germline V gene (reference sequence). The CDR3 is 14 residues long. The CDR3 loop is CASIEGLGNQPQHF. As DNA, the CDR3 is TGTGCCAGTATAGAGGGTTTAGGCAATCAGCCCCAGCATTTT. The complete variable domain, with remaining parts taken from reference TRBV19 and TRBJ1-5, reads DGGITQSPKYLFRKEGQNVTLSCEQNLNHDAMYWYRQDPGQGLRLIYYSQIVNDFQKGDIAEGYSVSREKKESFPLTVTSAQKNPTAFYLCASIEGLGNQPQHFGDGTRLSIL.

As for this clone: It is unclear where the CDR3 begins or ends on the DNA, so no DNA is shown, and the CDR3 is as TCRdb lists it. This chain connects TRBV28 to TRBJ2-2; the table names TRBD2, a call not compared with the DNA. Germline V gene data show CDR1 as MDHEN and CDR2 as SYDVKM. The CDR3 is made up of 15 amino acids, end residues included. This CDR3 reads CASSTSVLNTGELFF.

The rearrangement joins TRBV7-9 to TRBJ2-5; D uncertain. Germline CDR1 and CDR2: SEHNR and FQNEAQ (reference sequence). CDR3 size: 17 residues. V lost 5 bases and J 5 bases, leaving 24 bases between the germline ends. In DNA form, the CDR3 reads TGTGCCAGCAGCGTTACCGGCGCCCCACTCCCCCGGGAGACCCAGTACTTC. It is translated as CASSVTGAPLPRETQYF.

This rearrangement joins TRBV5-8 to TRBJ1-6, with D possibly being TRBD1 (5 bases). This CDR3 has 14 residues. Germline V gene sequence: CDR1 SGHTS, CDR2 YDEGEE. V was clipped by 0 bases and J by 6 bases, with 7 bases between them. The CDR3 reads CASSLGGTNSPLHF. CDR3 DNA: TGTGCCAGCAGCTTGGGGGGGACTAATTCACCCCTCCACTTT.

On this clone: Other DNA sequences in the sample encode the same CDR3. The chain is built from TRBV2 and TRBJ2-2, with a possible D match to TRBD1 (5 bases). Trimming took 2 bases from V and 6 from J, leaving 7 bases between them. This CDR3 has 13 amino acids. Looked up from germline, CDR1 is SNHLY and CDR2 is FYNNEI. The chain's CDR3 is CASSEQGPGELFF. CDR3 DNA: TGTGCCAGCAGTGAACAGGGTCCCGGGGAGCTGTTTTTT.